This record looks at one T cell receptor (beta chain) sequence and its context. This entry comes from a study of blood T cell repertoires in COVID-19. Study-wide background: Samples came from the United States, Italy and Spain, spanning acute and convalescent COVID-19. Nucleic acid was either cDNA or gDNA, and it came from T cells, B-cell-depleted T cells, or PBMCs.

As originally analysed: Reference gene primers were amplified, and this amplification served to estimate nucleated cell counts. Libraries were prepared by immunoSEQ multiplex PCR; TCRdb keeps only in-frame clonotypes and omits some of them. V, J and clone size are taken as reported in that table, and D and trimming were inferred from the DNA itself. Of roughly 63,000 clones listed, roughly 71% were seen once; the top ten hold under 30%. The CDR3 has 13 amino acids. Deletions cut 5 bases from V and 4 bases from J, with 10 bases between. Germline assignment: CDR1 SGHTA and CDR2 FQGTGA. Material for sequencing was peripheral blood. The rearrangement uses TRBV7-3 and TRBJ2-3; the D is unclear. This receptor was identified in a woman of 80 years or more with acute or convalescent COVID-19. CDR3: CASSPELADTQYF. In DNA form, the CDR3 reads TGTGCCAGCAGCCCAGAGCTAGCAGATACGCAGTATTTT.